The source of this T cell receptor (beta chain) is a study of cytomegalovirus exposure and HLA in healthy donors. In the study overall: Some 85 million unique TCRs from HLA-typed donors were held in an early data release.

The germline gives CDR1 MNHEY, CDR2 SVGAGI. The CDR3 sequence is 13 residues long. The PCR had 60 Vbeta and 13 Jbeta primers. Here immunoSEQ multiplex PCR was the method, and the copy in TCRdb shows in-frame clones only, minus some. The repertoire holds fewer than 200,000 clones, with more than 70% as singletons. With respect to this clone: Its target is unknown.

The study, taken as a whole, reports: In a later analysis, across HLA loci, associated TCR counts were highest for DRB1, lowest for HLA-C. The study listed 150 to 200 cytomegalovirus-associated TCR beta chains.

The TCR comes from a man aged 25 to 40 in good health and CMV-seronegative. The V gene is TRBV6-5, the J gene TRBJ2-5, with D possibly being TRBD2 (6 bases). Judging by the DNA end, TRBJ2-7 fits better; the J call may be wrong. Material: PBMCs. This CDR3 reads CASSYSEGYEQYF. The CDR3 nucleotides are TGTGCCAGCAGTTACTCGGAGGGCTACGAGCAGTACTTC.